This entry is about one T cell receptor (beta chain). These data come from a study of shared clonotypes between healthy human individuals. The wider study: With ages of 18 to 49, the donors were a couple of women and a few men.

CDR1 and CDR2 (germline): MNHNS, SASEGT. With V trimmed by 5 bases and J by 5 bases, 6 bases remained unmatched. CDR3 length: 15 residues. Splitting of each subset's genomic DNA was done evenly across several immunoSEQ plates. The protocol was immunoSEQ multiplex PCR, while the TCRdb copy is restricted to in-frame clones and leaves out a portion. The table shows fewer than 600,000 clones, with 60% to 80% occurring only once. Donors were healthy HIV-negative adults without recent acute infections or vaccinations. All participating donors were Caucasian adults from Nashville, Tennessee. Sequenced sample: PBMCs. J is TRBJ2-2 and V is TRBV6-1; the match to TRBD1 covers 9 bases. This clonotype originated in a woman in her thirties or forties in good health. Some clones in this sample may be carry-over from other donors' samples. In DNA form, the CDR3 reads TGTGCCAGCAGTATGGGACAGGGCTTGACCGGGGAGCTGTTTTTT. This sequence encodes CASSMGQGLTGELFF.